These 18 T cell receptor beta chains were all obtained from the same sample, sequenced in a study of T cell repertoires in cytomegalovirus infection. These receptors' targets are unknown. MiXCR, applied by TCRdb to the reads, yields one record per CDR3 protein. This table has about 310,000 distinct CDR3 sequences, roughly 25% appearing once. Here the sequenced sample was cultured PBMCs, taken from culture after CMV antigen stimulation. These TCRs come from a human donor in good health (CMV status not recorded). Some clones in this sample may be carry-over from other donors' samples.

This clonotype was counted only a few times. The J gene is TRBJ2-3, the V gene TRBV5-1, with no clear D. Looked up from germline, CDR1 is SGHRS and CDR2 is YFSETQ. This CDR3 spans 13 amino acids. Trimming stripped 1 base from V and 4 bases from J, with 7 bases between. The CDR3 coding sequence is TGCGCCAGCAGCTTGATCTCGGCAGATACGCAGTATTTT. This encodes CASSLISADTQYF.

The chain recombines TRBV14 with TRBJ2-1; TRBD1 matches at 7 bases. This CDR3 has 13 residues. V was pared by 2 bases and J by 9 bases, with 4 bases of the junction left unmatched. The germline gives CDR1 SGHDN, CDR2 FVKESK. The CDR3 region is CASSQSRGTEQFF. Here the CDR3 DNA reads TGTGCCAGCAGCCAAAGCAGGGGGACTGAGCAGTTCTTC.

The table lists this clonotype with a few counts. The chain links TRBV5-1 to TRBJ2-3; the D gene could be TRBD1 or TRBD2 (5 bases each). CDR1 SGHRS and CDR2 YFSETQ come from the germline V gene. Trimming cost V 0 bases and J 5 bases, with 10 bases left between them. This CDR3 is built from 14 residues. The CDR3: CASSLAQAGDTQYF. The CDR3, as DNA: TGCGCCAGCAGCTTGGCACAGGCGGGAGATACGCAGTATTTT.

The table lists this clonotype with many counts. The chain links TRBV19 to TRBJ1-5; D is uncertain. Between the trimmed V and J ends, which lost 3 bases and 0 bases, there was a span of 9 bases. This CDR3 has 15 amino acids. Germline lookup yields CDR1 LNHDA and CDR2 SQIVND (reference sequence). CDR3 DNA sequence: TGTGCCAGTAGTATTAGTCACGCTAGCAATCAGCCCCAGCATTTT. As protein: CASSISHASNQPQHF.

This chain connects TRBV28 to TRBJ1-2, with 12 bases aligning to TRBD1. This CDR3 region has 14 residues. Germline CDR1 is MDHEN and CDR2 is SYDVKM. The V segment lost 5 bases and the J segment 8 bases; nucleotides outside the gene matches: 6. The CDR3: CASSPGTGGGGYTF. The CDR3 nucleotides are TGTGCCAGCAGTCCCGGGACAGGGGGCGGGGGCTACACCTTC.

This clonotype was counted between two and nine times. The chain combines TRBV6-2 or TRBV6-3 with TRBJ2-7; either TRBD1 or TRBD2 may fit D (5 bases each). The CDR3 has 16 residues. V was pared by 0 bases and J by 5 bases, with 17 bases between. Germline V gene data show CDR1 as MNHEY and CDR2 as SVGEGT. CDR3 residues: CASSYSRDVRFHEQYF. The CDR3 bases are TGTGCCAGCAGTTACTCACGGGACGTAAGGTTTCACGAGCAGTACTTC.

This clonotype was observed a few times. J is TRBJ2-5 and V is TRBV7-9; 7 positions agree with TRBD2. The germline CDR1 and CDR2 sequences are SEHNR and FQNEAQ (reference sequence). This CDR3 has 13 amino acids. Trimming removed 5 bases from V and 2 bases from J; junction bases left unmatched: 2. Written as DNA, the CDR3 is TGTGCCAGCAGCAGCGGGGCGCAAGAGACCCAGTACTTC. Its translation is CASSSGAQETQYF.

For the CDR3, the DNA is TGTGCCAGCAGTTTATGGGGACAAGCAACTAATGAAAAACTGTTTTTT. Translated: CASSLWGQATNEKLFF. V gene TRBV12-3 or TRBV12-4 combines with J gene TRBJ1-4, with D tentatively TRBD1 (6 bases). The CDR3 totals 16 residues. Trimming took off 2 bases at V and 0 bases at J, with 10 bases between the two ends.

V is TRBV6-4 and J is TRBJ2-1; tentative D call: TRBD2 (6 bases). Germline CDR1 reads MRHNA; CDR2 reads SNTAGT. The CDR3 loop spans 13 amino acids. The germline V and J ends were trimmed by 1 base and 10 bases, with 11 bases remaining between them. This CDR3 reads CASSDLAGREQFF. DNA for the CDR3: TGTGCCAGCAGTGACTTGGCGGGAAGGGAGCAGTTCTTC.

This clonotype has more than one count but fewer than ten. In DNA form, the CDR3 reads TGTGCCAGCAGCCCGGGACAGGGGTTTATCATTCAGTACTTC. Translated: CASSPGQGFIIQYF. The chain couples TRBV7-9 to TRBJ2-4, with TRBD1 identical over 10 bases. V shed 5 bases and J 9 bases; nucleotides not matched to a gene: 7. This CDR3 has 14 amino acids. CDR1 is SEHNR, CDR2 FQNEAQ, per germline (reference sequence). Full variable domain (remainder filled in from reference TRBV7-9 and TRBJ2-4): DTGVSQNPRHKITKRGQNVTFRCDPISEHNRLYWYRQTLGQGPEFLTYFQNEAQLEKSRLLSDRFSAERPKGSFSTLEIQRTEQGDSAMYLCASSPGQGFIIQYFGAGTRLSVL.

This clonotype was counted once. J is TRBJ2-5 and V is TRBV4-1, with D perhaps matching TRBD2 (7 bases). CDR1 and CDR2 from the germline V gene are MGHRA and YSYEKL. The CDR3 covers 17 residues. V gave up 4 bases and J gave up 2 bases, with 20 bases separating them. Here the CDR3 reads CASSRQLRGGLQETQYF. CDR3 DNA sequence: TGCGCCAGCAGCCGACAGCTTAGGGGGGGCCTACAAGAGACCCAGTACTTC.

The V call is TRBV10-3, the J call TRBJ2-7; no reliable D call. This CDR3 contains 13 residues. V was clipped by 3 bases and J by 3 bases, with 9 bases between them. In germline, CDR1 is ENHRY, CDR2 SYGVKD. Written as DNA, the CDR3 is TGTGCCATCAGTGAAGCAACTGGCTACGAGCAGTACGTC. Translation: CAISEATGYEQYV.

V and J are TRBV5-1 and TRBJ2-7, with 7 bases lining up with TRBD2. The V and J ends lost 4 bases and 6 bases, in that order; junction bases with no gene match: 10. There are 14 residues in the CDR3. CDR1 SGHRS and CDR2 YFSETQ come from the germline V gene. The CDR3 spells CASSPGLPKLEQYV. In DNA form, the CDR3 reads TGCGCCAGCAGCCCGGGACTACCAAAACTCGAGCAGTACGTC.

The chain has TRBV5-1 and TRBJ2-1; TRBD2 matches at 11 bases. This CDR3 is built from 16 residues. The germline V gene encodes CDR1 SGHRS and CDR2 YFSETQ. The J segment lost 0 bases and the V segment lost 2 bases, leaving 1 base of the junction unmatched. The chain's CDR3 is CASSFTSGSSYNEQFF. The CDR3 DNA is TGCGCCAGCAGCTTCACTAGCGGGAGCTCCTACAATGAGCAGTTCTTC.

The J gene is TRBJ2-7, the V gene TRBV10-3, with 9 nucleotides matching TRBD1. Unmatched junction bases numbered 8, after V lost 11 bases and J lost 0 bases. CDR3 length equals 14 residues. Germline V gives CDR1 ENHRY, CDR2 SYGVKD. The CDR3 DNA reads TGTGCCGCCCGGGGGACAGGGAGCTCCTACGAGCAGTACTTC. Its translation: CAARGTGSSYEQYF.

This clonotype has more than one count but fewer than ten. This chain uses TRBV7-6 with TRBJ2-7; TRBD1 aligns across 10 bases. The CDR3 is 14 residues long. V lost 4 bases and J lost 4; bases outside the gene matches: 4. In germline, CDR1 is SGHVS, CDR2 FNYEAQ. CDR3 in DNA: TGTGCCAGCAGCTCCGGACAGGGGGAATACGAGCAGTACTTC. Encoded protein: CASSSGQGEYEQYF.

The chain employs TRBV2 and TRBJ2-3; 7 positions match TRBD2. Germline trimming cut 8 bases from V and 0 bases from J; bases unmatched to any gene: 5. Per germline, CDR1 SNHLY and CDR2 FYNNEI. The CDR3 has 14 residues. Here the CDR3 DNA reads TGTGCCAGCGAACGGGAGGAAAGCACAGATACGCAGTATTTT. This translates into CASEREESTDTQYF.

The rearrangement uses TRBV28 and TRBJ1-1; D not certain. The CDR3 sequence is 12 residues long. Trimming pared 6 bases from V and 8 bases from J, leaving 13 bases between. Per the germline V gene, CDR1 is MDHEN and CDR2 is SYDVKM. The CDR3 DNA reads TGTGCCAGCAGGTTGGGTCACCAAGAAGCTTTCTTT. It encodes CASRLGHQEAFF. Combining the CDR3 with reference TRBV28 and TRBJ1-1 gives the whole variable domain DVKVTQSSRYLVKRTGEKVFLECVQDMDHENMFWYRQDPGLGLRLIYFSYDVKMKEKGDIPEGYSVSREKKERFSLILESASTNQTSMYLCASRLGHQEAFFGQGTRLTVV.